This is a list of T cell receptor beta chains from one sample in a study of shared clonotypes between healthy human individuals. Using immunoSEQ multiplex PCR, the repertoire was profiled, and TCRdb retains in-frame clones only, with some absent. Among just over 2,000,000 clones, less than 95% were seen once, and the ten largest hold roughly 1.1%. The specimen sequenced was naive CD8+ T cells sorted from blood. The receptors originated from a young man in good health. The CDR3 runs from the conserved cysteine through the conserved F or W. The D gene is left open where the match is weak. The size of a clone is reported for some rows only, either as once, few or many, or as a class for expanded clones.

D	J	V	size	DNA	CDR3
TRBD1	TRBJ2-1	TRBV5-1	.	TGCGCCAGCAGCTTGTCTGGGACAGCTTACAATGAGCAGTTCTTC	CASSLSGTAYNEQFF
.	TRBJ2-7	TRBV4-1	.	TGCGCCAGCAGCTCGCGGGGTTCCTACGAGCAGTACTTC	CASSSRGSYEQYF
.	TRBJ1-5	TRBV19	.	TGTGCCAGTAGTACCCAGGACATCGGCAATCAGCCCCAGCATTTT	CASSTQDIGNQPQHF
TRBD2	TRBJ2-5	TRBV28	.	TGTGCCAGCAGTTTCCCGCGGACTAGCGGGGGGGTAATGGAGACCCAGTACTTC	CASSFPRTSGGVMETQYF
TRBD1	TRBJ1-4	TRBV6-4	.	TGTGCCAGCAGGGCGCCGGGCAGGGGGAATCAAACTAATGAAAAACTGTTTTTT	CASRAPGRGNQTNEKLFF
TRBD1	TRBJ2-7	TRBV5-6	.	TGTGCCAGCAGCTCAAAATTAGCCCGGGACAGCATACGCGACGAGCAGTACTTC	CASSSKLARDSIRDEQYF
TRBD2	TRBJ2-7	TRBV5-1	.	TGCGCCAGCAGCTCCTACGACGGGACTAGCGGGAGCTACGAGCAGTACTTC	CASSSYDGTSGSYEQYF
.	TRBJ1-1	TRBV21-1	.	TGTGCCAGCAGCAAAGTTACGACAGAGAACACTGAAGCTTTCTTT	CASSKVTTENTEAFF
.	TRBJ2-7	TRBV2	.	TGTGCCAGCAGTGAATCGGAGGAGGTGCCGGGGGAGCAGTACTTC	CASSESEEVPGEQYF
.	TRBJ2-5	TRBV7-9	.	TGTGCCAGCAGCTCACCCCCCACCGAGGGGGAGACCCAGTACTTC	CASSSPPTEGETQYF
TRBD1	TRBJ2-7	TRBV6-5	.	TGTGCCAGCAGTTCCGGGACAGTCTACGAGCAGTACTTC	CASSSGTVYEQYF
TRBD1	TRBJ2-7	TRBV7-9	.	TGTGCCAGCAGCTTAGTAGGACAGGGCTACGAGCAGTACTTC	CASSLVGQGYEQYF
TRBD2	TRBJ2-2	TRBV5-6	.	TGTGCCAGCAGCCCCGGGGGGCATGGGACTAGGGATCCTGCCGGGGAGCTGTTTTTT	CASSPGGHGTRDPAGELFF
.	TRBJ1-2	TRBV7-9	.	TGTGCCAGCAGCTTCGGGGGCGGCTATGGCTACACCTTC	CASSFGGGYGYTF
TRBD2	TRBJ2-5	TRBV6-6	.	TGTGCCAGCAGCAAGACTAGCGGGAGAGGAGAGACCCAGTACTTC	CASSKTSGRGETQYF
TRBD2	TRBJ2-7	TRBV7-9	.	TGTGCCAGCAGCTTCCACCCCGCTAGCGGGAGCTCCTACGAGCAGTACTTC	CASSFHPASGSSYEQYF
TRBD1	TRBJ2-7	TRBV6-1	.	TGTGCCAGCAGTGAAGGGACAGGGGGTTACGGGCAGTACTTC	CASSEGTGGYGQYF
.	TRBJ2-1	TRBV27	.	TGTGCCAGCCGGAATGGGCTAGCCCACAATGAGCAGTTCTTC	CASRNGLAHNEQFF
TRBD2	TRBJ2-1	TRBV10-2	.	TGCGCCAGCAGCCCAGCCGGGACTAGCGGGGCTGAGCAGTTCTTC	CASSPAGTSGAEQFF
.	TRBJ2-7	TRBV4-1	.	TGCGCCAGCAGCCAAGCCTTCTCCTGCGAGCAGTACTTC	CASSQAFSCEQYF
TRBD1	TRBJ1-2	TRBV7-9	.	TGTGCCAGCAGCTTAGCCGGGACAGGGGGCTCCTATGTCTATGGCTACACCTTC	CASSLAGTGGSYVYGYTF
.	TRBJ2-7	TRBV10-2	once	TGCGCCAGCCGGGACTACGAGCAGTACTTC	CASRDYEQYF
.	TRBJ2-3	TRBV28	few	TGTGCCAGCAGTTTATTGGGGTCGGATACGCAGTATTTT	CASSLLGSDTQYF
.	TRBJ1-1	TRBV30	.	TGTGCCTGGAGTGTCCCCGCGAGTGAGAACACTGAAGCTTTCTTT	CAWSVPASENTEAFF
TRBD1	TRBJ2-5	TRBV30	.	TGTGCCTGGACCACCGAGGGACAGCAAGAGACCCAGTACTTC	CAWTTEGQQETQYF
.	TRBJ2-7	TRBV30	.	TGTGCCTGGAGTGTATTGGAGGGTTGGGAGCAGTACTTC	CAWSVLEGWEQYF
.	TRBJ2-3	TRBV4-1	.	TGCGCCAGCAGCCAAGGTTCTGGGAGCACAGATACGCAGTATTTT	CASSQGSGSTDTQYF
.	TRBJ2-6	TRBV13	once	TGTGCCAGCAGCTTATTCACGGCCAGTTCGTCCTCTGGGGCCAACGTCCTGACTTTC	CASSLFTASSSSGANVLTF
.	TRBJ1-2	TRBV28	.	TGTGCCAGCAGTCCTACTACTAACTATGGCTACACCTTC	CASSPTTNYGYTF
TRBD2	TRBJ2-1	TRBV18	.	TGTGCCAGCTCACCAGGGGAAGTGAGCGGGAGTGGGCACAATGAGCAGTTCTTC	CASSPGEVSGSGHNEQFF
.	TRBJ2-1	TRBV10-3	.	TGTGCCATCAGCTCCGCCCGAGACAATGAGCAGTTCTTC	CAISSARDNEQFF
.	TRBJ1-1	TRBV27	.	TGTGCCAGCAGTGCAAGACAGGCGAACACTGAAGCTTTCTTT	CASSARQANTEAFF
.	TRBJ1-2	TRBV19	.	TGTGCCAGTAGTCCCTTCGGGGGGCCCTATGGCTACACCTTC	CASSPFGGPYGYTF
TRBD1	TRBJ1-2	TRBV29-1	.	TGCAGCGTTGAAGATCCCAAGGGGGCGGGGTCCTATGGCTACACCTTC	CSVEDPKGAGSYGYTF
TRBD1	TRBJ2-7	TRBV27	.	TGTGCCAGCAGTTTCACCGGGACAGGTCGATACGAGCAGTACTTC	CASSFTGTGRYEQYF
.	TRBJ2-3	TRBV7-9	.	TGTGCCAGCAGCTTAGCGGGGAACCCAGATACGCAGTATTTT	CASSLAGNPDTQYF
TRBD2	TRBJ2-7	TRBV7-8	.	TGTGCCAGCAGCTTATTAAGCGGGACCTCCTACGAGCAGTACTTC	CASSLLSGTSYEQYF
.	TRBJ2-2	TRBV30	.	TGTGCCTGGAGTGTAAGGGAAGGGAACACCGGGGAGCTGTTTTTT	CAWSVREGNTGELFF
.	TRBJ2-1	TRBV29-1	.	TGCAGCGTTGTTGGAGGGGGATTCTACAATGAGCAGTTCTTC	CSVVGGGFYNEQFF
TRBD2	TRBJ2-5	TRBV6-5	.	TGTGCCAGCAGTTACTCCCTAGCGGGATCGGGGGAGACCCAGTACTTC	CASSYSLAGSGETQYF
TRBD1	TRBJ1-4	TRBV27	.	TGTGCCAGCAGTATCGGACAGGGTATCACTAATGAAAAACTGTTTTTT	CASSIGQGITNEKLFF
TRBD1	TRBJ1-1	TRBV18	.	TGTGCCAGCTCACAGGGGGCTGGCACTGAAGCTTTCTTT	CASSQGAGTEAFF
.	TRBJ2-7	TRBV6-5	.	TGTGCCAGCAGTCCTCCAGGGTACTATTCCTACGAGCAGTACTTC	CASSPPGYYSYEQYF
.	TRBJ1-1	TRBV13	once	TGTGCCAGCAGCTTAAGAGAAGGTCTGAACACTGAAGCTTTCTTT	CASSLREGLNTEAFF
.	TRBJ1-5	TRBV7-7	.	TGTGCTAGCAGCTTGGATTTAAATCAGCCCCAGCATTTT	CASSLDLNQPQHF
.	TRBJ2-7	TRBV28	.	TGTGCCAGCAGTTTACGGGGACTGAACTCCTACGAGCAGTACTTC	CASSLRGLNSYEQYF
.	TRBJ1-1	TRBV6-6	.	TGTGCCAGCAGTTCCCCCGAGGGAGGTGGTGAAGCTTTCTTT	CASSSPEGGGEAFF
TRBD2	TRBJ2-7	TRBV27	.	TGTGCCAGCAGCTTGAGTGGGCTAGCGGGGTACTACGAGCAGTACTTC	CASSLSGLAGYYEQYF
.	TRBJ1-1	TRBV29-1	.	TGCAGCGTTGAGGGGTGGGACGGTGAAGCTTTCTTT	CSVEGWDGEAFF
.	TRBJ1-1	TRBV19	.	TGTGCCAGTAGTTTGTCCTCGGGGGGGACTGAAGCTTTCTTT	CASSLSSGGTEAFF
.	TRBJ2-1	TRBV18	.	TGTGCCAGCTCACCAGGTACAGGGACCTACAATGAGCAGTTCTTC	CASSPGTGTYNEQFF
.	TRBJ1-5	TRBV7-9	few	TGTGCCAGCAGCTTGGGCGAAGCAGATAGCAATCAGCCCCAGCATTTT	CASSLGEADSNQPQHF
.	TRBJ1-1	TRBV19	.	TGTGCCAGTAGTCTCTCGATGAACACTGAAGCTTTCTTT	CASSLSMNTEAFF
TRBD2	TRBJ2-2	TRBV6-1	once	TGTGCCAGCAGTGAAGCCCCAGCGGGAGTGTCCGGGGAGCTGTTTTTT	CASSEAPAGVSGELFF
.	TRBJ2-5	TRBV7-9	.	TGTGCCAGCAGCTTACCCACCAGGGGGGATCGAGAGACCCAGTACTTC	CASSLPTRGDRETQYF